These 8 T cell receptor beta chains share one sample of origin, sequenced in a study of cytomegalovirus exposure and HLA in healthy donors. Data came from immunoSEQ multiplex PCR; TCRdb stores just in-frame clones and leaves some out. The repertoire holds roughly 98,000 clones, with roughly 87% as singletons. The source material was PBMCs. Receptors were obtained from a woman in her 30s in good health and CMV-seronegative.

The CDR3, as DNA: TGTGCCAGCAGCTTAACCGGGACAGGGTGGGAGCTGTTTTTT. This gives the protein CASSLTGTGWELFF. The chain has TRBV7-8 and TRBJ2-2, with TRBD1 matching over 9 bases. Unmatched junction bases numbered 4, after V lost 2 bases and J lost 9 bases. The CDR3 has 14 residues. The V gene's germline CDR1 is SGHVS and CDR2 FQNEAQ.

This clone has just a few counts. V gene TRBV5-6 combines with J gene TRBJ1-4; tentative D call: TRBD1 (6 bases). Germline CDR1 reads SGHDT; CDR2 reads YYEEEE. The CDR3 has 16 amino acids. Trimming cost V 3 bases and J 12 bases, with 24 bases left between them. The CDR3 spells CASSSPRDTTSEELFF. DNA of the CDR3: TGTGCCAGCAGCTCACCCCGGGACACCACCTCAGAGGAACTGTTTTTT.

This chain links TRBV27 with TRBJ2-7; TRBD1 aligns across 9 bases. The CDR3 has 15 residues. Germline V gene lookup returns CDR1 MNHEY and CDR2 SMNVEV (reference sequence). The ends lost 5 bases at V and 7 bases at J; junction bases unmatched: 12. CDR3 nucleotide sequence: TGTGCCAGCAGTGCCTCCGGGACAGGGCGACCTGAGCAGTACTTC. Its protein product is CASSASGTGRPEQYF.

The chain is built from TRBV5-4 and TRBJ2-6; possible D gene TRBD1, 6 bases. CDR1 is SGHNT and CDR2 is YYREEE in the germline V gene (reference sequence). V was trimmed by 5 bases and J by 2 bases, leaving 11 bases between them. The length of the CDR3 is 15 residues. This CDR3 reads CASSYTGPGANVLTF. The DNA of the CDR3 is TGTGCCAGCAGTTACACAGGGCCTGGGGCCAACGTCCTGACTTTC.

V is TRBV4-3 and J is TRBJ2-5; 9 positions agree with TRBD1. The CDR3 extends over 16 amino acids. The germline CDR1 and CDR2 sequences are LGHNA and YSLEER. Trimming removed 3 bases from V and 3 bases from J; junction bases left unmatched: 8. CDR3 sequence (DNA): TGCGCCAGCAGCCACGTTACCGGGACAGGGAAAGAGACCCAGTACTTC. Its translation is CASSHVTGTGKETQYF.

The V call is TRBV6-5, the J call TRBJ2-5, with 7 nucleotides matching TRBD2. J was trimmed by 5 bases and V by 6 bases; bases with no gene match: 6. CDR3 length: 13 amino acids. The germline CDR1 and CDR2 sequences are MNHEY and SVGAGI. The CDR3 sequence is CASSPGGEETQYF. CDR3 bases: TGTGCCAGCAGCCCGGGAGGCGAGGAGACCCAGTACTTC.

V gene TRBV7-9 combines with J gene TRBJ2-7; the D gene is possibly TRBD1 (5 bases). CDR3 length: 13 residues. The V gene's germline CDR1 is SEHNR and CDR2 FQNEAQ (reference sequence). V lost 5 bases, J lost 0 bases, and 8 bases lay in between. As DNA, the CDR3 is TGTGCCAGCAGCCGGACATCCTCCTACGAGCAGTACTTC. This gives the protein CASSRTSSYEQYF.

The chain employs TRBV6-5 and TRBJ1-2; perhaps TRBD1 as D (5 bases). CDR3 length equals 13 residues. The germline V and J ends were trimmed by 8 bases and 4 bases, with 14 bases remaining between them. CDR1 MNHEY and CDR2 SVGAGI come from the germline V gene. The DNA of the CDR3 is TGTGCCAGCGTCGCATCGGGGGGCTATGGCTACACCTTC. Translated: CASVASGGYGYTF.